The clone carrying this TCR beta chain was detected a few times. MiXCR, applied by TCRdb to the PCR reads, yields one record per CDR3 protein. The repertoire consists of about 30,000 distinct CDR3 sequences, with around 49% occurring once and the leading ten covering roughly 5%. The CDR3 runs 13 residues. Per the germline V gene, CDR1 is DFQATT and CDR2 is SNEGSKA (reference sequence). The V gene lost 3 bases and the J gene lost 0 bases, with 8 bases spanning the gap. These data belong to a study of vaccination and CD4 T cells after COVID-19. This sample's time point: late sampling 161 to 241 days after vaccination in a few convalescent patients.

The TCR originated in a human donor who had recovered from COVID-19. The V and J genes are TRBV20-1 and TRBJ2-5, with D unresolved. The specimen was CD4+ T cells from blood, collected about 7 months after SARS-CoV-2 vaccination. CDR3 amino acids: CSARGSNQETQYF. CDR3 nucleotides: TGCAGTGCTAGGGGGTCTAACCAAGAGACCCAGTACTTC.